These 25 T cell receptor beta chains were sequenced from one sample in a study of patients and donors after allogeneic stem cell transplantation. MiXCR was run by TCRdb on the RT-PCR reads, yielding one entry per CDR3 protein. Of roughly 880,000 distinct CDR3 sequences listed, 18% are singletons. The sequencing sample was made of blood, either unsorted or a sorted T cell fraction (not recorded which). The receptors shown here come from a human donor who was either an allogeneic HSCT recipient or a stem cell or donor lymphocyte infusion donor (not recorded which). It is not recorded whose cells these are; they may come from a transplant donor.

The table lists this clonotype with a few counts. The rearrangement links TRBV7-2 to TRBJ2-3; a weak D match, TRBD1 (5 bases). Trimming shortened V by 3 bases and J by 0 bases, and 16 bases separated the two germline ends. Germline V gene sequence: CDR1 SGHTA, CDR2 FQGNSA. The CDR3 sequence is 17 residues long. Here the CDR3 DNA reads TGTGCCAGCAGCTTTCAGGACACAATAGTTAGCACAGATACGCAGTATTTT. Its translation: CASSFQDTIVSTDTQYF.

Only a few counts were recorded for this clonotype. The CDR3, as DNA: TGTGCCAGCAGCTTAGTTGGGACACTCTACAATGAGCAGTTCTTC. Translation: CASSLVGTLYNEQFF. The chain is built from TRBV7-9 and TRBJ2-1; D might be TRBD1 (6 bases). V was shortened by 1 base and J by 3 bases, with 10 bases between the two germline ends. CDR3 size: 15 residues. Germline V gives CDR1 SEHNR, CDR2 FQNEAQ (reference sequence).

This clonotype was recorded at least ten times. V gene TRBV6-2 or TRBV6-3 combines with J gene TRBJ2-3; D gene ambiguous. The V gene's germline CDR1 is MNHEY and CDR2 SVGEGT. V gave up 9 bases and J gave up 5 bases, with 3 bases separating them. The CDR3 runs to 9 residues. The CDR3 is CASGDTQYF. CDR3 nucleotides: TGTGCCAGTGGAGATACGCAGTATTTT.

The rearrangement uses TRBV6-5 and TRBJ2-3; 11 nucleotides agree with TRBD2. The germline V gene encodes CDR1 MNHEY and CDR2 SVGAGI. V was pared by 0 bases and J by 0 bases, with 8 bases of the junction left unmatched. The CDR3 extends over 19 amino acids. CDR3 amino acids: CASSYSRLAGFTSTDTQYF. The CDR3 DNA sequence: TGTGCCAGCAGTTACTCGAGACTAGCGGGGTTTACTAGCACAGATACGCAGTATTTT.

The chain uses TRBV12-3 or TRBV12-4 and TRBJ2-5; D possibly corresponds to TRBD2 (5 bases). V lost 4 bases and J lost 5, with 11 bases in between. The CDR3 spans 13 residues. Written as DNA, the CDR3 is TGTGCCAGCAGTTCCCGGACTGAGGAGACCCAGTACTTC. Translating gives CASSSRTEETQYF.

This chain connects TRBV12-3 or TRBV12-4 to TRBJ2-3, with D perhaps given as TRBD1 or TRBD2 (5 bases each). The V end lost 8 bases, the J end lost 0 bases, and 15 bases lay between the germline ends. The CDR3 runs to 15 residues. The CDR3 DNA follows: TGTGCCAGCCAAACCGGGACCCGAAGCACAGATACGCAGTATTTT. As protein: CASQTGTRSTDTQYF.

This clonotype has a handful of counts. The chain has TRBV2 and TRBJ2-7; D is ambiguous. From germline, CDR1 is SNHLY and CDR2 FYNNEI. This CDR3 is built from 15 residues. Trimming took off 10 bases at V and 0 bases at J, with 19 bases between the two ends. CDR3 protein: CATPPFVRNSYEQYF. DNA of the CDR3: TGTGCCACACCCCCCTTCGTCCGCAACTCCTACGAGCAGTACTTC.

This clonotype was counted a few times. V gene TRBV12-3 or TRBV12-4 combines with J gene TRBJ1-2; no reliable D call. The CDR3 consists of 13 residues. Trimming removed 7 bases at V and 5 bases at J, with 14 bases between. The CDR3 reads CASTNRRGYGYTF. CDR3 nucleotide sequence: TGTGCCAGCACTAACCGGCGGGGATATGGCTACACCTTC.

The J gene is TRBJ2-7, the V gene TRBV28; D not resolved. In germline, CDR1 is MDHEN, CDR2 SYDVKM. The CDR3 runs 16 residues. The ends were cut back, 3 bases at V and 0 bases at J, with 15 bases in the middle. CDR3 region: CASSFWGSGDSYEQYF. CDR3 nucleotide sequence: TGTGCCAGCAGTTTTTGGGGTTCTGGGGACTCCTACGAGCAGTACTTC.

V usage is TRBV6-1 and J usage is TRBJ2-1; tentative D call: TRBD1 (5 bases). This CDR3 contains 13 residues. V was cut by 5 bases and J by 7 bases, with 12 bases left in between. Germline V CDR1 and CDR2: MNHNS, SASEGT. CDR3 nucleotides: TGTGCCAGCAGTCCTCGTAGGGGAAATGAGCAGTTCTTC. Translation: CASSPRRGNEQFF.

This clonotype was picked up a small number of times. The chain has TRBV12-3 or TRBV12-4 and TRBJ1-5; a possible D gene is TRBD1 (5 bases). The CDR3 is 13 amino acids. DNA for the CDR3: TGTGTCAGAACCCAGGGACTGCCAAGCCCCCAGCATTTT. Protein sequence: CVRTQGLPSPQHF.

This clonotype showed up just a few times. The chain couples TRBV9 to TRBJ2-1, with D hard to call. The germline V and J ends were trimmed by 1 base and 3 bases, with 11 bases remaining between them. CDR1 and CDR2 from the germline V gene are SGDLS and YYNGEE. CDR3 length: 15 residues. The CDR3 region is CASSVSPLSYNEQFF. The CDR3, as DNA: TGTGCCAGCAGCGTAAGTCCGCTTAGCTACAATGAGCAGTTCTTC.

This clonotype was recorded a few times. This CDR3 is CSAKRTVLNTEAFF. In DNA, the CDR3 is TGCAGTGCTAAACGGACAGTTTTGAACACTGAAGCTTTCTTT. The chain is built from TRBV20-1 and TRBJ1-1; weak D call: TRBD1 (6 bases). The germline V gene encodes CDR1 DFQATT and CDR2 SNEGSKA (reference sequence). This CDR3 is built from 14 residues. Trimming took off 4 bases at V and 0 bases at J, with 12 bases between the two ends.

This clonotype was seen a few times. The chain joins TRBV6-1 to TRBJ2-7; D unclear. In germline, CDR1 is MNHNS, CDR2 SASEGT. Between the trimmed V and J ends, which lost 6 bases and 1 base, there was a span of 10 bases. CDR3 length: 13 amino acids. The CDR3 sequence: CASSRDPSYEQYF. The CDR3 DNA is TGTGCCAGCAGCCGCGATCCTTCCTACGAGCAGTACTTC.

This clonotype was counted between two and nine times. This chain connects TRBV12-3 or TRBV12-4 to TRBJ2-2; D may correspond to TRBD1 or TRBD2 (5 bases each). CDR3 length equals 14 residues. Trimming cost V 7 bases and J 2 bases, with 11 bases left between them. The CDR3 region is CASNPGRNTGELFF. The CDR3 DNA is TGTGCCAGCAACCCGGGACGAAACACCGGGGAGCTGTTTTTT.

V is TRBV12-3 or TRBV12-4 and J is TRBJ2-4; D not certain. V was pared by 3 bases and J by 0 bases, with 6 bases between. The CDR3 is made up of 14 amino acids. CDR3 bases: TGTGCCAGCAGTTTCCGTATAGCCAAAAACATTCAGTACTTC. Its translation: CASSFRIAKNIQYF.

This clonotype was observed at least ten times. V and J are TRBV3-1 and TRBJ2-1, with TRBD1 matching over 9 bases. The CDR3 runs to 13 residues. V gave up 3 bases and J gave up 8 bases; unmatched junction bases: 2. Germline CDR1 LGHDT, CDR2 YNNKEL (reference sequence). In nucleotides, the CDR3 is TGTGCCAGCAGCCAGGGGACAGGGTATGAGCAGTTCTTC. Amino acids: CASSQGTGYEQFF.

This clonotype came up a few times. The J gene is TRBJ2-3, the V gene TRBV7-9; TRBD2 agrees at 7 bases. Trimming took 5 bases from V and 2 from J; bases not matched to a gene: 10. Germline values: CDR1 SEHNR, CDR2 FQNEAQ (reference sequence). The CDR3 contains 16 residues. The CDR3 loop reads CASSPTGLDFTDTQYF. The CDR3 coding sequence is TGTGCCAGCAGCCCTACCGGACTAGACTTCACAGATACGCAGTATTTT.

This clonotype was detected only a few times. The rearrangement joins TRBV12-3 or TRBV12-4 to TRBJ2-3; 13 positions match TRBD2. This CDR3 has 19 amino acids. Losses at the gene ends were 7 bases for V and 0 bases for J; bases not matched to a gene: 13. CDR3 region: CASNSSPGLAGTSTDTQYF. CDR3 bases: TGTGCCAGCAATTCATCTCCGGGACTAGCGGGGACTAGCACAGATACGCAGTATTTT.

There are a few counts of this clonotype. The chain employs TRBV30 and TRBJ2-7; 10 bases fit TRBD1. The V gene's germline CDR1 is GTSNPN and CDR2 SVGIG (reference sequence). The CDR3 runs to 13 residues. V lost 3 bases, J lost 3 bases, and 2 bases stayed unmatched. CDR3 nucleotide sequence: TGTGCCTGGAGGGGACAGGGGCTCTACGAGCAGTACTTC. As protein: CAWRGQGLYEQYF.

This rearrangement joins TRBV9 to TRBJ2-1, with TRBD1 as a possible D gene (6 bases). This CDR3 is 17 amino acids long. The germline V and J ends were trimmed by 3 bases and 3 bases, with 19 bases remaining between them. Germline CDR1 and CDR2: SGDLS and YYNGEE. The CDR3 sequence is CASSANSDGTRYNEQFF. As DNA, the CDR3 is TGTGCCAGCAGCGCGAACTCAGACGGGACACGCTACAATGAGCAGTTCTTC.

This clonotype was recorded a few times. The rearrangement uses TRBV12-3 or TRBV12-4 and TRBJ2-1, with D maybe TRBD2 (5 bases). The CDR3 runs 16 residues. Trimming removed 3 bases at V and 6 bases at J, with 18 bases between. The CDR3, as DNA: TGTGCCAGCAGTTTCGAGTCGGGAAGGCGGTCCAATGAGCAGTTCTTC. Its protein is CASSFESGRRSNEQFF.

This clonotype was found a few times. The chain has TRBV9 and TRBJ2-1, with TRBD2 identical over 9 bases. The CDR3 has 16 residues. Unmatched junction bases numbered 5, after V lost 0 bases and J lost 4 bases. The germline CDR1 and CDR2 sequences are SGDLS and YYNGEE. The CDR3 region is CASSVAAGGGYNEQFF. CDR3 nucleotides: TGTGCCAGCAGCGTAGCAGCGGGAGGCGGGTACAATGAGCAGTTCTTC.

About this clonotype: The conserved phenylalanine or tryptophan normally closing the CDR3 is absent here, so this likely arose from a read error. The chain links TRBV9 to TRBJ2-1; 7 nucleotides align to TRBD1. Germline assignment: CDR1 SGDLS and CDR2 YYNGEE. The CDR3 has 16 residues. V lost 0 bases to trimming and J lost 2 bases; unmatched junction nucleotides: 5. The DNA of the CDR3 is TGTGCCAGCAGCGTAGTTCCCGGGACAGCCTACAATGAGCAGTTCCTC. Its protein is CASSVVPGTAYNEQFL.

The chain has TRBV7-8 and TRBJ1-4, with D uncertain. V lost 5 bases and J lost 3, with 13 bases in between. CDR1 SGHVS and CDR2 FQNEAQ come from the germline V gene. This CDR3 region has 15 residues. The CDR3 loop is CASSNQVGANEKLFF. The CDR3 DNA reads TGTGCCAGCAGCAATCAGGTCGGGGCTAATGAAAAACTGTTTTTT.